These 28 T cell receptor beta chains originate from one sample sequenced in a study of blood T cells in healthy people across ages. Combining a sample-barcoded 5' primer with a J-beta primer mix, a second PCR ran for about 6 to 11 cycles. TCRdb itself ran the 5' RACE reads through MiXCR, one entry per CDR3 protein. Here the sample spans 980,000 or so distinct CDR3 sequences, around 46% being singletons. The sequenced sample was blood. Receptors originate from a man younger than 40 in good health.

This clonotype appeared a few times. In nucleotides, the CDR3 is TGTGCCAGCAGCTTAGCTGGGCGCCCGAACACTGAAGCTTTCTTT. It yields the protein CASSLAGRPNTEAFF. The chain carries TRBV7-9 and TRBJ1-1; D not resolved. CDR3 size: 15 residues. V was pared by 0 bases and J by 1 base, with 9 bases between. From germline, CDR1 is SEHNR and CDR2 FQNEAQ (reference sequence).

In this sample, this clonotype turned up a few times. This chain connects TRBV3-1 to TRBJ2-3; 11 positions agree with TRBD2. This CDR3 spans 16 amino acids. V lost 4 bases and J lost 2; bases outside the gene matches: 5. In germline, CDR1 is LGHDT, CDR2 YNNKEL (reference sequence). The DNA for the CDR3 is TGTGCCAGCAGCCGATTAGCGGGGGGGTACACAGATACGCAGTATTTT. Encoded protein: CASSRLAGGYTDTQYF.

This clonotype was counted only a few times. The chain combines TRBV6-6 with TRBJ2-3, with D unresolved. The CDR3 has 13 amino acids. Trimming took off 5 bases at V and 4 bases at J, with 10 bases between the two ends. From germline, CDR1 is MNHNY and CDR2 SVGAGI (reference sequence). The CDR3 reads CASSPTQSDTQYF. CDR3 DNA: TGTGCCAGCAGTCCTACCCAGTCAGATACGCAGTATTTT.

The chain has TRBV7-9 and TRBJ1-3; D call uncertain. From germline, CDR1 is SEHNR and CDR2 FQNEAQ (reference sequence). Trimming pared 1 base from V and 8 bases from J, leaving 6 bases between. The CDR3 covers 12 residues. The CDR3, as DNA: TGTGCCAGCAGCTTAGAGTTGTACACCATATATTTT. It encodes CASSLELYTIYF.

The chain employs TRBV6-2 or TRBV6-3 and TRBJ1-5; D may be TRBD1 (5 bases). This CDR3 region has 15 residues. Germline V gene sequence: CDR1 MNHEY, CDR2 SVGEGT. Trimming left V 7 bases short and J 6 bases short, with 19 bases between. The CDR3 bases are TGTGCCAGCAAACACAACCGGGGGAGAAGTCAGCCCCAGCATTTT. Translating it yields CASKHNRGRSQPQHF.

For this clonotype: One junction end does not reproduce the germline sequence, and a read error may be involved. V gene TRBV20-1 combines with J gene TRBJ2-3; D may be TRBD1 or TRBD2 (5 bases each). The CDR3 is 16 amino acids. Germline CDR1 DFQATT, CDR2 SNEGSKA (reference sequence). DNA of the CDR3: TGCAGTGCTAGTCCCCCCGGAGGCGGTATCACAGGTACGCAGTATTTT. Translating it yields CSASPPGGGITGTQYF.

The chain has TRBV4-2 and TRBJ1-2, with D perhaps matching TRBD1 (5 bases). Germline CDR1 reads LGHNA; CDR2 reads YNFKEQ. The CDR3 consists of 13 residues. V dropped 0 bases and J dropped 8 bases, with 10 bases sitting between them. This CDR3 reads CASSQETERGYTF. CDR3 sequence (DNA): TGTGCCAGCAGCCAAGAGACAGAGCGGGGCTACACCTTC.

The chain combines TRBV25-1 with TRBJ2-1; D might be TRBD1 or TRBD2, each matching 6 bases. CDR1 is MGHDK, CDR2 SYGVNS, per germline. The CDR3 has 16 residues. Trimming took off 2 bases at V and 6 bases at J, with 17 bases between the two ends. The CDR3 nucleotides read TGTGCCAGCAGTGAAGTCCAGGGGACGGGGGCCAATGAGCAGTTCTTC. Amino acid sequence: CASSEVQGTGANEQFF.

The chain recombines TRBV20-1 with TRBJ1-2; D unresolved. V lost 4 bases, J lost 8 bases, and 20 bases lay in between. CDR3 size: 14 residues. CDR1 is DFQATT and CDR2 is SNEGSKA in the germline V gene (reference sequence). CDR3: CSANWRQRDPGYTF. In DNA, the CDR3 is TGCAGTGCTAACTGGAGGCAACGGGATCCCGGCTACACCTTC.

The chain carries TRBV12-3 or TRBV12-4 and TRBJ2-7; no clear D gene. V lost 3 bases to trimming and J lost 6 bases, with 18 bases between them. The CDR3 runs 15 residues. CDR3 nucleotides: TGTGCCAGCAGTTTCGCGCCAGGCTTGCACCCCGAGCAGTACTTC. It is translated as CASSFAPGLHPEQYF.

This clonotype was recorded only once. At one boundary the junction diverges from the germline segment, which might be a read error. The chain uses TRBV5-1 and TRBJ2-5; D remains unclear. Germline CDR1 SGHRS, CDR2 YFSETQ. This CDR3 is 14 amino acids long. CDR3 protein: CASTKINYQETQYF. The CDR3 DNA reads TGCGCCAGCACGAAAATAAATTACCAGGAGACCCAGTACTTC.

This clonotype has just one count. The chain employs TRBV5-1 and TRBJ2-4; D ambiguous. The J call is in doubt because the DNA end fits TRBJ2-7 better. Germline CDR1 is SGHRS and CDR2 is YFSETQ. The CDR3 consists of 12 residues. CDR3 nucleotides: TGCGCCAGCAGCGACCTGGGTGCCGAGCAGTACTTC. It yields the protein CASSDLGAEQYF.

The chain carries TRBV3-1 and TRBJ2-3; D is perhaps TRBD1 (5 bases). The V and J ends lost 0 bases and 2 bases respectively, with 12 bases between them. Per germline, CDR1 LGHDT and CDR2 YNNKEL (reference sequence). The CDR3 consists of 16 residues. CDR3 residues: CASSQDGHLTTDTQYF. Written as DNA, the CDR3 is TGTGCCAGCAGCCAAGATGGACATCTGACCACAGATACGCAGTATTTT.

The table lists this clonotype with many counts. CDR3 amino acids: CASSVGKPPYEQYF. Written as DNA, the CDR3 is TGTGCCAGCAGCGTAGGCAAACCCCCCTACGAGCAGTACTTC. This chain uses TRBV7-3 with TRBJ2-7, with unresolved D. The CDR3 covers 14 residues. The germline V and J ends were trimmed by 5 bases and 2 bases, with 13 bases remaining between them. Per germline, CDR1 SGHTA and CDR2 FQGTGA.

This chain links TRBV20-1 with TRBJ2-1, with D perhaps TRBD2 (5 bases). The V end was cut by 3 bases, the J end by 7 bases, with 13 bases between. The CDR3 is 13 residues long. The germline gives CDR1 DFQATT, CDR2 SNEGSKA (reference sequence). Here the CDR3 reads CSASRDMGNEQFF. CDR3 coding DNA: TGCAGTGCTAGTCGGGATATGGGGAATGAGCAGTTCTTC.

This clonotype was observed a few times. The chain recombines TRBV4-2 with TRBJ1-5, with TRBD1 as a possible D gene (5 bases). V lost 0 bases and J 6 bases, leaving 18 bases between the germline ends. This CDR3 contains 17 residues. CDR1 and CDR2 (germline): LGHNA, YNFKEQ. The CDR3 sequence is CASSQDHGGEVSQPQHF. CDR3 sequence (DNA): TGTGCCAGCAGCCAAGATCACGGGGGAGAAGTCAGTCAGCCCCAGCATTTT.

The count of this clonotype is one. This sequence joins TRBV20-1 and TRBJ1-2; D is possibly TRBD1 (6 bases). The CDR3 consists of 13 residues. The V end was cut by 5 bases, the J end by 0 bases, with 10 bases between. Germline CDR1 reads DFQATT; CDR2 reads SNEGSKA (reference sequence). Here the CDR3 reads CSAETGSNYGYTF. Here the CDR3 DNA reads TGCAGTGCTGAGACAGGATCTAACTATGGCTACACCTTC.

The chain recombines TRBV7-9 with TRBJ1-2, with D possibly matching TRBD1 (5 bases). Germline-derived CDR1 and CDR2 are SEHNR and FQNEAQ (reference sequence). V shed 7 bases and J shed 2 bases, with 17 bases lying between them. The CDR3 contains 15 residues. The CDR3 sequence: CASTPSGGGNYGYTF. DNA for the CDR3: TGTGCCAGCACCCCTTCCGGCGGGGGGAACTATGGCTACACCTTC.

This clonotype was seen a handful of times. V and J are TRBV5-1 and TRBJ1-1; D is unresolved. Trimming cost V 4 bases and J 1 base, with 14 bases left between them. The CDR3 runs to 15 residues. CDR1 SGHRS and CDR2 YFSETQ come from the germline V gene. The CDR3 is CASSQGQHGNTEAFF. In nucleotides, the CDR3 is TGCGCCAGCAGCCAAGGCCAGCATGGGAACACTGAAGCTTTCTTT. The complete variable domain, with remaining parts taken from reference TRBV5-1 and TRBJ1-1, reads KAGVTQTPRYLIKTRGQQVTLSCSPISGHRSVSWYQQTPGQGLQFLFEYFSETQRNKGNFPGRFSGRQFSNSRSEMNVSTLELGDSALYLCASSQGQHGNTEAFFGQGTRLTVV.

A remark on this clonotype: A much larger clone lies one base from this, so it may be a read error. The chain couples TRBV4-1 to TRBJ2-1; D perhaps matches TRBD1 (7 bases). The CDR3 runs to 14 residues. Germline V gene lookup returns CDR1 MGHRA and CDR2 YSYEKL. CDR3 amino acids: CASIQDGGGFEQFF. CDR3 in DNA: TGCGCCAGCATCCAAGATGGAGGGGGCTTTGAGCAGTTCTTC.

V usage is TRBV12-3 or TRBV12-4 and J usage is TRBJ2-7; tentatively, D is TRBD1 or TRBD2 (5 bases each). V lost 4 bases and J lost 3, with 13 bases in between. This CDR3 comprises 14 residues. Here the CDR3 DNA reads TGTGCCAGCAGTTCGAGGGGCCCTAACTACGAGCAGTACTTC. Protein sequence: CASSSRGPNYEQYF.

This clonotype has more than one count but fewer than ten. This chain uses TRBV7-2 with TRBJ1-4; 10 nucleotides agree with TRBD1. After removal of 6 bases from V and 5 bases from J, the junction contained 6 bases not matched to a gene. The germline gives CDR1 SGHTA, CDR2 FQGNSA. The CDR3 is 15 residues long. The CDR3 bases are TGTGCCAGCAGTCTATCGGACAGGGGGAATGAAAAACTGTTTTTT. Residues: CASSLSDRGNEKLFF. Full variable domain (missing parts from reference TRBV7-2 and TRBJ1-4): GAGVSQSPSNKVTEKGKDVELRCDPISGHTALYWYRQSLGQGLEFLIYFQGNSAPDKSGLPSDRFSAERTGGSVSTLTIQRTQQEDSAVYLCASSLSDRGNEKLFFGSGTQLSVL.

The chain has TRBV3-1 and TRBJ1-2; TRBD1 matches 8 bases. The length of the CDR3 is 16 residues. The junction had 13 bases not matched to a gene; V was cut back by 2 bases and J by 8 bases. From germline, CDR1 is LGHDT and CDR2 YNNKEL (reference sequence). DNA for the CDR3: TGTGCCAGCAGCCAACTCGACAGGGGACGGGCGAGCGGCTACACCTTC. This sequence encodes CASSQLDRGRASGYTF.

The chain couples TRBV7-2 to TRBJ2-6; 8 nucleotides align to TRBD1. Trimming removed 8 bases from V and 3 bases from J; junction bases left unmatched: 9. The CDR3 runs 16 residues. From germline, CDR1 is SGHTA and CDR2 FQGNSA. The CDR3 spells CASRNRGVDGANVLTF. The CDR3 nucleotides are TGTGCCAGCCGAAACAGGGGGGTTGATGGGGCCAACGTCCTGACTTTC.

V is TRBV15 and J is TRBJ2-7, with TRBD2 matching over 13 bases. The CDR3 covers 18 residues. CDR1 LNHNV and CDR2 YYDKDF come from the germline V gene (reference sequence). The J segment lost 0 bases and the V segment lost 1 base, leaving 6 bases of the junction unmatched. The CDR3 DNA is TGTGCCACCAGCAGAGCAGCTGGACTAGCGGGAGTCTCCTACGAGCAGTACTTC. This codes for CATSRAAGLAGVSYEQYF.

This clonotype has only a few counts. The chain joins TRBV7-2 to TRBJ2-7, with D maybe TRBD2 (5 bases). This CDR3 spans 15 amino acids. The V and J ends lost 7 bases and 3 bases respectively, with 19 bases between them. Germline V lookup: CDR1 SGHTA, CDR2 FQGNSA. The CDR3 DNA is TGTGCCAGCACAACCGGGAACAGCGAGAGCTACGAGCAGTACTTC. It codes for CASTTGNSESYEQYF.

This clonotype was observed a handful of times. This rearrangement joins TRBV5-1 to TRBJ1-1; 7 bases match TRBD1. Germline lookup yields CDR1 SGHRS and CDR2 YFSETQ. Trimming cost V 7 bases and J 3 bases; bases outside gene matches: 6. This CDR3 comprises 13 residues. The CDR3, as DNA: TGCGCCAGCGGCCGGGACAGTTACACTGAAGCTTTCTTT. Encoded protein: CASGRDSYTEAFF. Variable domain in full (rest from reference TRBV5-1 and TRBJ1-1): KAGVTQTPRYLIKTRGQQVTLSCSPISGHRSVSWYQQTPGQGLQFLFEYFSETQRNKGNFPGRFSGRQFSNSRSEMNVSTLELGDSALYLCASGRDSYTEAFFGQGTRLTVV.

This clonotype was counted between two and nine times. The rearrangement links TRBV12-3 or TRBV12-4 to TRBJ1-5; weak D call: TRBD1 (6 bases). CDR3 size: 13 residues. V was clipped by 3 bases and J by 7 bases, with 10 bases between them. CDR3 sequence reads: CASSLVQGQPQHF. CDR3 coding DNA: TGTGCCAGCAGTTTGGTCCAGGGGCAGCCCCAGCATTTT.